The T cell receptor beta chain under discussion was sequenced for a study of neurological immune-mediated disorders. In TCRdb, the 5' RACE reads were re-called with MiXCR into one record per CDR3 protein. The repertoire consists of about 92,000 distinct CDR3 sequences, with around 3.5% occurring once and the leading ten covering about 3%. This clonotype was seen many times. Germline assignment: CDR1 DFQATT and CDR2 SNEGSKA (reference sequence). J gave up 1 base and V 0 bases, and 3 bases lay outside the gene matches. CDR3 length: 16 amino acids. The clonotype was recovered from a woman between 50 and 59 years old with multiple sclerosis. Material: PBMCs. This chain links TRBV20-1 with TRBJ1-6, with 7 positions matching TRBD1. The CDR3 DNA reads TGCAGTGCTAGAGAGAGGGGGCGGTCCTATAATTCACCCCTCCACTTT. Protein: CSARERGRSYNSPLHF.